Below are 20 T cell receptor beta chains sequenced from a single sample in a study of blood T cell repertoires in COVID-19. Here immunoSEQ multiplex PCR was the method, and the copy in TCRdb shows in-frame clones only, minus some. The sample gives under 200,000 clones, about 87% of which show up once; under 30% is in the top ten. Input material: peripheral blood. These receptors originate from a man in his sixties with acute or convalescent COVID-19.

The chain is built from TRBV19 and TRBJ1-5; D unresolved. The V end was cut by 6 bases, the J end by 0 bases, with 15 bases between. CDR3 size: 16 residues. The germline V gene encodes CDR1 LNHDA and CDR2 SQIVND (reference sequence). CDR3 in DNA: TGTGCCAGTAGACCCACCGGGGTCAATAGCAATCAGCCCCAGCATTTT. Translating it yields CASRPTGVNSNQPQHF. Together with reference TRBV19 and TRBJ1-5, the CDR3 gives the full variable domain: DGGITQSPKYLFRKEGQNVTLSCEQNLNHDAMYWYRQDPGQGLRLIYYSQIVNDFQKGDIAEGYSVSREKKESFPLTVTSAQKNPTAFYLCASRPTGVNSNQPQHFGDGTRLSIL.

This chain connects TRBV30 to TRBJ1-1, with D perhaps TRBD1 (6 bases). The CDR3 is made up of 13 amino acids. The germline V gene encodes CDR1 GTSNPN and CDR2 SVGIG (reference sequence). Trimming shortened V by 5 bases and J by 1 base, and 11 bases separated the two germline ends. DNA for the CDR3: TGTGCCTGGTCCCTACAGGGGAACACTGAAGCTTTCTTT. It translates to CAWSLQGNTEAFF.

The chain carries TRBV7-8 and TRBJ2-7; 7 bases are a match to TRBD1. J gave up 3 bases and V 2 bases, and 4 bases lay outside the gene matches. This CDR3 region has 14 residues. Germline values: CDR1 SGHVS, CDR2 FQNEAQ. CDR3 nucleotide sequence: TGTGCCAGCAGCTTAACTGGGACAGACTACGAGCAGTACTTC. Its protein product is CASSLTGTDYEQYF. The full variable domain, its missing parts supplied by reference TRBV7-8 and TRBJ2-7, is GAGVSQSPRYKVAKRGQDVALRCDPISGHVSLFWYQQALGQGPEFLTYFQNEAQLDKSGLPSDRFFAERPEGSVSTLKIQRTQQEDSAVYLCASSLTGTDYEQYFGPGTRLTVT.

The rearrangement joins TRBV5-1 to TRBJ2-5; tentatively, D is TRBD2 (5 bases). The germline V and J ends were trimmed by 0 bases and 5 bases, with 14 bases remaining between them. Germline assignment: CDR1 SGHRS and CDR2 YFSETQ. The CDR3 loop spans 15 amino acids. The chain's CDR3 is CASSLGYGVAETQYF. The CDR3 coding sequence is TGCGCCAGCAGCTTGGGATACGGGGTAGCGGAGACCCAGTACTTC.

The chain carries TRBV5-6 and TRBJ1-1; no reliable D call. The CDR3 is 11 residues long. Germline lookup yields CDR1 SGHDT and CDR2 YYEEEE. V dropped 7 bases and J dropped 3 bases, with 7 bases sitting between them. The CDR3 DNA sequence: TGTGCCAGCCGAGGAGACACTGAAGCTTTCTTT. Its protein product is CASRGDTEAFF.

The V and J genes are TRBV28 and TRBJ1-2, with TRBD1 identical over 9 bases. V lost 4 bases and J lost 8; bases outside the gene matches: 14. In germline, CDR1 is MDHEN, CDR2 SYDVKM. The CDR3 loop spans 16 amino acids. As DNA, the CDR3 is TGTGCCAGCAGTTCCCACAGGGGGCCCTTGATTTGGGGCTACACCTTC. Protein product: CASSSHRGPLIWGYTF.

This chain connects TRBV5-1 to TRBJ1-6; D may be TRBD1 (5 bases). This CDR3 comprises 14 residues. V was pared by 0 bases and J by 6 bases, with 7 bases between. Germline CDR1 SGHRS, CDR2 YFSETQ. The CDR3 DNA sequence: TGCGCCAGCAGCTTGGAGGGGCTTAATTCACCCCTCCACTTT. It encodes CASSLEGLNSPLHF.

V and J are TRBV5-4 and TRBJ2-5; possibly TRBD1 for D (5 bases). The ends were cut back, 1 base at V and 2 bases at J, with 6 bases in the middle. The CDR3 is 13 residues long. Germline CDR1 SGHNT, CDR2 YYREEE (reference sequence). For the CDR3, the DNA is TGTGCCAGCAGCTTGCGACAGCAAGAGACCCAGTACTTC. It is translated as CASSLRQQETQYF. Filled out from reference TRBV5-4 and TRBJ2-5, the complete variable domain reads ETGVTQSPTHLIKTRGQQVTLRCSSQSGHNTVSWYQQALGQGPQFIFQYYREEENGRGNFPPRFSGLQFPNYSSELNVNALELDDSALYLCASSLRQQETQYFGPGTRLLVL.

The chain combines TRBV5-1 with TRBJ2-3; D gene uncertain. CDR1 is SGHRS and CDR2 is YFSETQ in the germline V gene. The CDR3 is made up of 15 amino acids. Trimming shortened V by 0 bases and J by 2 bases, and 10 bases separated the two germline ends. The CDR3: CASSLAFAYTDTQYF. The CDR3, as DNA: TGCGCCAGCAGCTTGGCCTTTGCCTACACAGATACGCAGTATTTT.

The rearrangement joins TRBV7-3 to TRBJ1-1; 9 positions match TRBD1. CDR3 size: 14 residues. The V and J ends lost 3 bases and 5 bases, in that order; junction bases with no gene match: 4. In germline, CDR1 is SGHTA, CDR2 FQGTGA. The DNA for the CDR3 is TGTGCCAGCAGCTTGATGGACAGGGGAACTGAAGCTTTCTTT. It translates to CASSLMDRGTEAFF. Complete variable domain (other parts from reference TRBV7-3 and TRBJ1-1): GAGVSQTPSNKVTEKGKYVELRCDPISGHTALYWYRQSLGQGPEFLIYFQGTGAADDSGLPNDRFFAVRPEGSVSTLKIQRTERGDSAVYLCASSLMDRGTEAFFGQGTRLTVV.

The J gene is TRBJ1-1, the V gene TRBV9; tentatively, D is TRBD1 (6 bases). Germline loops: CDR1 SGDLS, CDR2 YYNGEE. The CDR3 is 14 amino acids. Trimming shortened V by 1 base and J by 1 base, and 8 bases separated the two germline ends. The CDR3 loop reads CASSVTGQNTEAFF. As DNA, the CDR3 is TGTGCCAGCAGCGTAACAGGGCAGAACACTGAAGCTTTCTTT. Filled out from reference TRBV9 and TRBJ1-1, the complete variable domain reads DSGVTQTPKHLITATGQRVTLRCSPRSGDLSVYWYQQSLDQGLQFLIQYYNGEERAKGNILERFSAQQFPDLHSELNLSSLELGDSALYFCASSVTGQNTEAFFGQGTRLTVV.

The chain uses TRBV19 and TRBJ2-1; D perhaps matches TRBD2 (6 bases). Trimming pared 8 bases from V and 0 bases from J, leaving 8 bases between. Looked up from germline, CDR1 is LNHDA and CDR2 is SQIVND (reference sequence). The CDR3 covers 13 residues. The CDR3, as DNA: TGTGCCAGTCGGGGGAGCTCCTACAATGAGCAGTTCTTC. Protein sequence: CASRGSSYNEQFF.

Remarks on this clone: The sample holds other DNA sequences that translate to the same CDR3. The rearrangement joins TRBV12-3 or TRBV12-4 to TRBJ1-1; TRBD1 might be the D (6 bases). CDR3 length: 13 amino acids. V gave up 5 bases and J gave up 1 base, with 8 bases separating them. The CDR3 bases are TGTGCCAGCAGTCTACAGGGGAACACTGAAGCTTTCTTT. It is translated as CASSLQGNTEAFF.

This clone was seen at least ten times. The CDR3 DNA sequence: TGTGCCAGCAGCTTGTTGACAGACCTAAACACCGGGGAGCTGTTTTTT. This sequence encodes CASSLLTDLNTGELFF. The V call is TRBV5-5, the J call TRBJ2-2, with D perhaps TRBD1 (5 bases). V lost 1 base and J 2 bases, leaving 12 bases between the germline ends. This CDR3 has 16 amino acids. The germline V gene encodes CDR1 SGHKS and CDR2 YYEKEE (reference sequence).

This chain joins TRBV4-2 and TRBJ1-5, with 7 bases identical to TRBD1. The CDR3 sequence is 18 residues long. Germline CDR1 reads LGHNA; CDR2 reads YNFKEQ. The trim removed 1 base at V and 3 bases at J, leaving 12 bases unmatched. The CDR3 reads CASSQVPGDRFSNQPQHF. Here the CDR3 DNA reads TGTGCCAGCAGCCAAGTACCCGGGGACAGATTCTCCAATCAGCCCCAGCATTTT.

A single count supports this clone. Here the CDR3 reads CASSQEGGRETQYF. CDR3 coding DNA: TGTGCCAGCAGCCAAGAGGGGGGGCGGGAGACCCAGTACTTC. The chain links TRBV4-2 to TRBJ2-5, with D perhaps matching TRBD2 (7 bases). The CDR3 is 14 residues long. V was trimmed by 0 bases and J by 5 bases, leaving 10 bases between them. Germline CDR1 reads LGHNA; CDR2 reads YNFKEQ.

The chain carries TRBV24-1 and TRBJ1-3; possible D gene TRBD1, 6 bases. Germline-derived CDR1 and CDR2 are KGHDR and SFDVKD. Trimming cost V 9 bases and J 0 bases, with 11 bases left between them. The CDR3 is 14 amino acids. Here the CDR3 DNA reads TGTGCCACCTCCCCGGACAGCTCTGGAAACACCATATATTTT. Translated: CATSPDSSGNTIYF.

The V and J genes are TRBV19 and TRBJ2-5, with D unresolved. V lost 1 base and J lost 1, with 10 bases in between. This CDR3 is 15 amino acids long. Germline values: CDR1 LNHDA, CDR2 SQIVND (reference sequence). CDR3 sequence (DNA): TGTGCCAGTAGTATAGTGGCCCAGTCCCAAGAGACCCAGTACTTC. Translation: CASSIVAQSQETQYF. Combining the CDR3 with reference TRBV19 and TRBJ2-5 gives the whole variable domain DGGITQSPKYLFRKEGQNVTLSCEQNLNHDAMYWYRQDPGQGLRLIYYSQIVNDFQKGDIAEGYSVSREKKESFPLTVTSAQKNPTAFYLCASSIVAQSQETQYFGPGTRLLVL.

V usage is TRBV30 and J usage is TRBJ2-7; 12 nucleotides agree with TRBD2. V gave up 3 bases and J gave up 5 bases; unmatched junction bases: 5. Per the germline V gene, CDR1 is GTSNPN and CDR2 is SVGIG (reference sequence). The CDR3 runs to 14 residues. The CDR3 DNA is TGTGCCTGGAGGCCTAGCGGGAGGGGCCACGAGCAGTACTTC. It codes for CAWRPSGRGHEQYF.

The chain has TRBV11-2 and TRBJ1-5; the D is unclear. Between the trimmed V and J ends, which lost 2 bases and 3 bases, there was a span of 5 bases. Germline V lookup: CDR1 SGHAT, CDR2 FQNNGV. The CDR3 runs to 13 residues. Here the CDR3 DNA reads TGTGCCAGCAGCTTATGGCTCAATCAGCCCCAGCATTTT. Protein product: CASSLWLNQPQHF.